The 32 T cell receptor beta chains listed next were all sequenced from one sample in a study of cytomegalovirus exposure and HLA in healthy donors. The protocol was immunoSEQ multiplex PCR, while the TCRdb copy is restricted to in-frame clones and leaves out a portion. The table lists 67,000 or so clones, 94% of them singletons, with approximately 1.3% in the top ten. Sequencing input: PBMCs. The receptor set was obtained from a man younger than 35 in good health and CMV-seropositive.

V is TRBV2 and J is TRBJ1-5, with no clear D. Germline V gene lookup returns CDR1 SNHLY and CDR2 FYNNEI. The CDR3 sequence is 13 residues long. Trimming left V 8 bases short and J 6 bases short, with 14 bases between. The CDR3 coding sequence is TGTGCCAGCTGTGTCGGGTTAAGTCAGCCCCAGCATTTT. Its protein is CASCVGLSQPQHF.

V gene TRBV19 combines with J gene TRBJ1-2, with a possible D match to TRBD1 (5 bases). Germline V gene sequence: CDR1 LNHDA, CDR2 SQIVND (reference sequence). V was cut by 4 bases and J by 3 bases, with 6 bases left in between. The CDR3 loop spans 12 amino acids. CDR3 in amino acids: CASSTGHYGYTF. CDR3 DNA sequence: TGTGCCAGTAGTACAGGGCACTATGGCTACACCTTC.

The V and J genes are TRBV2 and TRBJ1-1; D not certain. The CDR3 is 14 residues long. Germline V gene data show CDR1 as SNHLY and CDR2 as FYNNEI. Trimming cost V 7 bases and J 0 bases, with 12 bases left between them. This chain's CDR3 is CASTSGGLNTEAFF. The CDR3 DNA follows: TGTGCCAGCACAAGCGGAGGCCTGAACACTGAAGCTTTCTTT.

The V gene is TRBV9, the J gene TRBJ1-4; the match to TRBD1 covers 8 bases. The germline V gene encodes CDR1 SGDLS and CDR2 YYNGEE. The CDR3 contains 15 residues. The trim removed 6 bases at V and 10 bases at J, leaving 14 bases unmatched. CDR3 sequence: CASTPSGTGSGKLFF. CDR3 bases: TGTGCCAGCACCCCCTCCGGGACAGGATCTGGAAAACTGTTTTTT. The full variable domain, rest sourced from reference TRBV9 and TRBJ1-4, is DSGVTQTPKHLITATGQRVTLRCSPRSGDLSVYWYQQSLDQGLQFLIQYYNGEERAKGNILERFSAQQFPDLHSELNLSSLELGDSALYFCASTPSGTGSGKLFFGSGTQLSVL.

V gene TRBV7-3 combines with J gene TRBJ2-5, with 14 bases matching TRBD2. The V and J ends lost 5 bases and 4 bases, in that order; junction bases with no gene match: 6. The CDR3 length is 16 residues. Germline V CDR1 and CDR2: SGHTA, FQGTGA. The CDR3: CASSPGLAGGRETQYF. The CDR3 DNA reads as TGTGCCAGCAGCCCCGGACTAGCGGGGGGCCGAGAGACCCAGTACTTC.

The V call is TRBV28, the J call TRBJ2-7; 12 bases fit TRBD1. V shed 6 bases and J 7 bases; nucleotides not matched to a gene: 7. Germline V gene data show CDR1 as MDHEN and CDR2 as SYDVKM. This CDR3 has 14 residues. CDR3: CASRGTGGGWEQYF. CDR3 nucleotides: TGTGCCAGCAGAGGGACAGGGGGCGGTTGGGAGCAGTACTTC.

This sequence joins TRBV7-9 and TRBJ1-1; no definite D call. Germline-derived CDR1 and CDR2 are SEHNR and FQNEAQ (reference sequence). The CDR3 loop spans 13 amino acids. V was trimmed by 3 bases and J by 1 base, leaving 6 bases between them. CDR3 DNA sequence: TGTGCCAGCAGCTTGCGGGGGAACACTGAAGCTTTCTTT. Translation: CASSLRGNTEAFF.

The chain links TRBV5-1 to TRBJ2-6; 7 bases fit TRBD1. V shed 2 bases, J shed 0 bases, and the junction held 2 bases outside the gene matches. CDR3 length: 16 residues. Germline CDR1 and CDR2: SGHRS and YFSETQ. This CDR3 is CASSFRGISGANVLTF. In DNA, the CDR3 is TGCGCCAGCAGCTTCAGGGGGATCTCTGGGGCCAACGTCCTGACTTTC.

V gene TRBV4-1 combines with J gene TRBJ2-7; D is possibly TRBD2 (7 bases). Per the germline V gene, CDR1 is MGHRA and CDR2 is YSYEKL. The CDR3 has 16 amino acids. The V end lost 0 bases, the J end lost 7 bases, and 19 bases lay between the germline ends. The CDR3 nucleotides read TGCGCCAGCAGCCAAGAGATAGGAGGGGGGGCTTGGGAGCAGTACTTC. Its translation: CASSQEIGGGAWEQYF.

The chain links TRBV11-2 to TRBJ2-7; tentatively, D is TRBD1 (6 bases). Trimming left V 1 base short and J 7 bases short, with 14 bases between. The CDR3 extends over 14 amino acids. CDR1 is SGHAT and CDR2 is FQNNGV in the germline V gene. The CDR3 is CASSLGLRGREQYF. The CDR3 region has the DNA TGTGCCAGCAGCTTAGGTCTCAGGGGTCGTGAGCAGTACTTC. Filled out from reference TRBV11-2 and TRBJ2-7, the complete variable domain reads EAGVAQSPRYKIIEKRQSVAFWCNPISGHATLYWYQQILGQGPKLLIQFQNNGVVDDSQLPKDRFSAERLKGVDSTLKIQPAKLEDSAVYLCASSLGLRGREQYFGPGTRLTVT.

Written as DNA, the CDR3 is TGTGCCAGCAGCTTAGCGGCAGGGAGAAACACCATATATTTT. It translates to CASSLAAGRNTIYF. V and J are TRBV7-8 and TRBJ1-3, with D possibly being TRBD1 (5 bases). Trimming shortened V by 0 bases and J by 5 bases, and 8 bases separated the two germline ends. The germline V gene encodes CDR1 SGHVS and CDR2 FQNEAQ. This CDR3 region has 14 residues.

V and J are TRBV7-9 and TRBJ1-4; D call uncertain. Germline V gene data show CDR1 as SEHNR and CDR2 as FQNEAQ (reference sequence). CDR3 size: 13 residues. Trimming removed 5 bases at V and 5 bases at J, with 9 bases between. CDR3 coding DNA: TGTGCCAGCAGCATAGACATGAATGAAAAACTGTTTTTT. Amino acids: CASSIDMNEKLFF.

V gene TRBV5-1 combines with J gene TRBJ2-5; 11 bases are shared with TRBD1. The CDR3 covers 16 residues. V lost 0 bases, J lost 1 base, and 2 bases stayed unmatched. From germline, CDR1 is SGHRS and CDR2 YFSETQ. CDR3 coding DNA: TGCGCCAGCAGCTTGGTCGGACAGGGGGCCCAAGAGACCCAGTACTTC. This translates into CASSLVGQGAQETQYF.

V is TRBV18 and J is TRBJ1-1, with D unresolved. Germline CDR1 and CDR2: KGHSH and LQKENI. The CDR3 runs 13 residues. The germline V and J ends were trimmed by 3 bases and 8 bases, with 13 bases remaining between them. The CDR3 DNA reads as TGTGCCAGCTCACCGGCCCGGGGAGGGGAAGCTTTCTTT. It encodes CASSPARGGEAFF.

The genes are TRBV2 and TRBJ2-5; TRBD2 matches at 7 bases. J gave up 0 bases and V 10 bases, and 2 bases lay outside the gene matches. Germline V gene sequence: CDR1 SNHLY, CDR2 FYNNEI. This CDR3 spans 12 amino acids. CDR3 sequence: CANGRYQETQYF. The CDR3 DNA reads as TGTGCCAACGGGAGGTACCAAGAGACCCAGTACTTC.

The V call is TRBV10-2, the J call TRBJ1-2; 8 bases align to TRBD1. Germline V CDR1 and CDR2: WSHSY, SAAADI. The CDR3 consists of 15 residues. With V trimmed by 3 bases and J by 4 bases, 7 bases remained unmatched. The CDR3 protein is CASSETGTGPYGYTF. The CDR3 DNA reads as TGCGCCAGCAGTGAAACCGGGACAGGCCCCTATGGCTACACCTTC.

The rearrangement joins TRBV5-3 to TRBJ2-7; the D is unclear. TRBV5-3 is designated an ORF whose function remains uncertain. The CDR3 has 16 amino acids. The ends were cut back, 0 bases at V and 2 bases at J, with 15 bases in the middle. CDR3 in amino acids: CARSLVVSRRAYEQYF. The CDR3 DNA reads TGTGCCAGAAGCTTGGTTGTCTCCCGCCGGGCCTACGAGCAGTACTTC.

This chain joins TRBV28 and TRBJ1-5, with D possibly matching TRBD1 (5 bases). The CDR3 spans 17 residues. Germline CDR1 is MDHEN and CDR2 is SYDVKM. The V end lost 4 bases, the J end lost 4 bases, and 20 bases lay between the germline ends. The CDR3 DNA follows: TGTGCCAGCAGTTCCCCCGACAGACAACTGAGTAATCAGCCCCAGCATTTT. Amino acid sequence: CASSSPDRQLSNQPQHF.

V is TRBV6-1 and J is TRBJ1-1, with 8 bases aligning to TRBD1. The CDR3 runs to 15 residues. Germline lookup yields CDR1 MNHNS and CDR2 SASEGT. After removal of 6 bases from V and 8 bases from J, the junction contained 14 bases not matched to a gene. The CDR3: CASRSSRQGREEAFF. The CDR3 DNA reads TGTGCCAGCAGAAGTTCTCGACAGGGGCGTGAAGAAGCTTTCTTT.

V is TRBV7-9 and J is TRBJ1-4; tentatively, D is TRBD1 (5 bases). The CDR3 length is 15 residues. Trimming shortened V by 5 bases and J by 5 bases, and 15 bases separated the two germline ends. CDR1 and CDR2 (germline): SEHNR, FQNEAQ (reference sequence). The CDR3 is CASSLTGGSNEKLFF. CDR3 bases: TGTGCCAGCAGCCTCACGGGGGGGTCCAATGAAAAACTGTTTTTT. Using reference TRBV7-9 and TRBJ1-4 for the parts outside the CDR3, the full variable domain is DTGVSQNPRHKITKRGQNVTFRCDPISEHNRLYWYRQTLGQGPEFLTYFQNEAQLEKSRLLSDRFSAERPKGSFSTLEIQRTEQGDSAMYLCASSLTGGSNEKLFFGSGTQLSVL.

V usage is TRBV28 and J usage is TRBJ1-4; tentative D call: TRBD1 (5 bases). Germline CDR1 and CDR2: MDHEN and SYDVKM. V was pared by 9 bases and J by 5 bases, with 13 bases between. This CDR3 has 13 residues. The DNA of the CDR3 is TGTGCCAGTTTTTCGGAGGGGAATGAAAAACTGTTTTTT. Its translation is CASFSEGNEKLFF.

V is TRBV6-6 and J is TRBJ1-1; 7 positions agree with TRBD1. Looked up from germline, CDR1 is MNHNY and CDR2 is SVGAGI (reference sequence). V gave up 5 bases and J gave up 4 bases; unmatched junction bases: 4. The CDR3 spans 13 residues. The CDR3 coding sequence is TGTGCCAGCAGTACGGGGACAGTCACTGAAGCTTTCTTT. It encodes CASSTGTVTEAFF.

This sequence joins TRBV30 and TRBJ2-2, with unresolved D. The V gene's germline CDR1 is GTSNPN and CDR2 SVGIG (reference sequence). The CDR3 has 14 residues. Trimming removed 5 bases from V and 7 bases from J, with 17 bases in between. The CDR3 coding sequence is TGTGCCTGGCGTTCACAGAGTGGGCACGGGGAGCTGTTTTTT. This gives the protein CAWRSQSGHGELFF.

This chain joins TRBV12-5 and TRBJ2-3; 7 bases are shared with TRBD1. Germline lookup yields CDR1 LGHNT and CDR2 FRNRAP. With 1 base clipped from V and 4 bases from J, the junction kept 14 bases outside the gene matches. This CDR3 comprises 18 residues. As DNA, the CDR3 is TGTGCTAGTGGTTTGGCACGGACAGGCAACAAGGAGGCAGATACGCAGTATTTT. Encoded protein: CASGLARTGNKEADTQYF.

The V gene is TRBV6-5, the J gene TRBJ1-2, with 7 bases fitting TRBD1. The ends lost 6 bases at V and 7 bases at J; junction bases unmatched: 11. The CDR3 sequence is 14 residues long. In germline, CDR1 is MNHEY, CDR2 SVGAGI. The CDR3 nucleotides are TGTGCCAGCAGGACCAGCAACAGGGGCCTTGGCTACACCTTC. Its translation is CASRTSNRGLGYTF.

The chain joins TRBV2 to TRBJ1-6, with 7 bases identical to TRBD1. CDR1 SNHLY and CDR2 FYNNEI come from the germline V gene. The V and J ends lost 4 bases and 7 bases, in that order; junction bases with no gene match: 7. The CDR3 length is 15 residues. The CDR3 loop reads CASSGGDSSNSPLHF. The CDR3 region has the DNA TGTGCCAGCAGTGGAGGGGACAGCTCGAATTCACCCCTCCACTTT.

This chain uses TRBV2 with TRBJ2-5; no reliable D call. The length of the CDR3 is 13 residues. The V gene lost 4 bases and the J gene lost 2 bases, with 8 bases spanning the gap. Germline loops: CDR1 SNHLY, CDR2 FYNNEI. The CDR3 reads CASSARLQETQYF. In DNA form, the CDR3 reads TGTGCCAGCAGTGCGAGGTTACAAGAGACCCAGTACTTC.

This clone was counted a single time. V gene TRBV4-1 combines with J gene TRBJ2-1; 12 bases line up with TRBD2. This CDR3 is 15 amino acids long. The germline CDR1 and CDR2 sequences are MGHRA and YSYEKL. V shed 6 bases, J shed 2 bases, and the junction held 2 bases outside the gene matches. CDR3 in amino acids: CASSGLAGTYNEQFF. CDR3 DNA: TGCGCCAGCAGTGGACTAGCGGGGACCTACAATGAGCAGTTCTTC.

The V and J genes are TRBV5-1 and TRBJ2-3; 8 nucleotides agree with TRBD2. The CDR3 spans 15 residues. Germline-derived CDR1 and CDR2 are SGHRS and YFSETQ. V dropped 2 bases and J dropped 4; count of bases not matched to a gene: 6. In DNA form, the CDR3 reads TGCGCCAGCAGCTTCCCGGGGGGGCGCGCAGATACGCAGTATTTT. It encodes CASSFPGGRADTQYF.

This clone was counted once. This rearrangement joins TRBV2 to TRBJ1-2; D is perhaps TRBD1 (5 bases). Germline assignment: CDR1 SNHLY and CDR2 FYNNEI. The CDR3 contains 16 residues. Trimming took off 1 base at V and 4 bases at J, with 16 bases between the two ends. CDR3 loop: CASSEVLTGLTYGYTF. CDR3 DNA sequence: TGTGCCAGCAGTGAAGTACTCACAGGCCTGACCTATGGCTACACCTTC.

CDR3 sequence reads: CASSSRFRSQETQYF. DNA of the CDR3: TGTGCCAGCAGTTCTAGATTCCGTTCCCAAGAGACCCAGTACTTC. The V gene is TRBV11-1, the J gene TRBJ2-5; no clear D gene. V was trimmed by 6 bases and J by 1 base, leaving 15 bases between them. Germline-derived CDR1 and CDR2 are SGHAT and FQDESV (reference sequence). This CDR3 has 15 residues.

The gene calls are TRBV10-3 and TRBJ2-3; D unclear. V was trimmed by 2 bases and J by 4 bases, leaving 13 bases between them. The CDR3 extends over 15 amino acids. Germline lookup yields CDR1 ENHRY and CDR2 SYGVKD. The CDR3 DNA reads TGTGCCATCAGTGAGGGCATTCCACCCCCAGATACGCAGTATTTT. This translates into CAISEGIPPPDTQYF.